The 25 T cell receptor beta chains presented below share a single source sample, sequenced in a study of CD8 T cells in ankylosing spondylitis. Whole-study findings and limits: The study identified a TCR beta motif of several highly homologous variants that appeared characteristic of ankylosing spondylitis blood.

Each CDR3 protein gets one entry after TCRdb re-called the 5' RACE reads with MiXCR. The data show about 750,000 distinct CDR3 sequences, under 20% seen once. These receptors are not linked to any known antigen. Sequencing was performed on blood, either unsorted or a sorted T cell fraction (not recorded which). Receptors originate from a male donor with ankylosing spondylitis.

This clonotype showed up just a few times. The V call is TRBV27, the J call TRBJ2-1; 12 bases fit TRBD2. This CDR3 has 16 residues. Germline V gives CDR1 MNHEY, CDR2 SMNVEV (reference sequence). The trim removed 4 bases at V and 3 bases at J, leaving 4 bases unmatched. The chain's CDR3 is CASSSLAGGFYNEQFF. CDR3 DNA: TGTGCCAGCAGTTCGCTAGCGGGAGGGTTCTACAATGAGCAGTTCTTC.

The rearrangement joins TRBV2 to TRBJ1-2; no definite D call. V lost 4 bases and J 8 bases, leaving 11 bases between the germline ends. CDR3 length: 12 residues. CDR1 and CDR2 (germline): SNHLY, FYNNEI. The CDR3 coding sequence is TGTGCCAGCAGTGGGTCTGGAGGCGGCTACACCTTC. Translating gives CASSGSGGGYTF.

This clonotype was seen a handful of times. The chain uses TRBV7-9 and TRBJ2-7, with 12 nucleotides matching TRBD1. The V gene's germline CDR1 is SEHNR and CDR2 FQNEAQ (reference sequence). The CDR3 spans 14 residues. V shed 5 bases, J shed 9 bases, and the junction held 8 bases outside the gene matches. This CDR3 reads CASSHRDRGLGQYF. CDR3 in DNA: TGTGCCAGCAGCCACCGGGACAGGGGGCTAGGGCAGTACTTC.

The CDR3, as DNA: TGTGCCAGCAGTTCCTACTCCGGGACAGGGGTCGAGCAGTACTTC. It encodes CASSSYSGTGVEQYF. The V call is TRBV6-5, the J call TRBJ2-7; 10 nucleotides line up with TRBD1. Germline CDR1 is MNHEY and CDR2 is SVGAGI. Trimming at V came to 4 bases and at J to 6 bases, leaving 9 bases not matched to a gene. The CDR3 spans 15 residues.

This clonotype was detected once. V usage is TRBV6-1 and J usage is TRBJ1-1, with D possibly matching TRBD1 (5 bases). The V gene's germline CDR1 is MNHNS and CDR2 SASEGT. The CDR3 has 13 amino acids. Trimming took off 8 bases at V and 5 bases at J, with 15 bases between the two ends. CDR3 bases: TGTGCCAGCCCCACGGGGGAGAGGACTGAAGCTTTCTTT. Translated, it gives CASPTGERTEAFF.

This clonotype turned up a few times. V usage is TRBV7-9 and J usage is TRBJ1-5; D is undetermined. Germline V gene data show CDR1 as SEHNR and CDR2 as FQNEAQ (reference sequence). The CDR3 is 13 residues long. V lost 1 base and J 6 bases, leaving 7 bases between the germline ends. The CDR3 bases are TGTGCCAGCAGCTTAGGGGTATCTCAGCCCCAGCATTTT. This translates into CASSLGVSQPQHF. The complete variable domain, with remaining parts taken from reference TRBV7-9 and TRBJ1-5, reads DTGVSQNPRHKITKRGQNVTFRCDPISEHNRLYWYRQTLGQGPEFLTYFQNEAQLEKSRLLSDRFSAERPKGSFSTLEIQRTEQGDSAMYLCASSLGVSQPQHFGDGTRLSIL.

This clonotype was counted many times. This chain joins TRBV12-3 or TRBV12-4 and TRBJ1-6; 8 bases match TRBD1. CDR3 length: 17 amino acids. V was clipped by 3 bases and J by 0 bases; unmatched bases: 4. CDR3 protein: CASSLDRASSYNSPLHF. The CDR3 DNA reads TGTGCCAGCAGTTTGGACAGGGCCAGCTCCTATAATTCACCCCTCCACTTT.

The rearrangement uses TRBV7-9 and TRBJ1-4; perhaps TRBD1 as D (5 bases). Trimming stripped 2 bases from V and 7 bases from J, with 11 bases between. Germline V lookup: CDR1 SEHNR, CDR2 FQNEAQ (reference sequence). The CDR3 length is 14 residues. The CDR3 DNA reads as TGTGCCAGCAGCTTATCGGTGCAGGGTGAAAAACTGTTTTTT. Translating it yields CASSLSVQGEKLFF.

The rearrangement joins TRBV19 to TRBJ1-1, with D hard to call. Germline-derived CDR1 and CDR2 are LNHDA and SQIVND (reference sequence). V lost 5 bases to trimming and J lost 4 bases, with 14 bases between them. This CDR3 has 14 residues. The CDR3 nucleotides are TGTGCCAGTAGTGTGGGCCCTGCGGGCACTGAAGCTTTCTTT. It codes for CASSVGPAGTEAFF. The full variable domain, in which reference TRBV19 and TRBJ1-1 provide the parts outside the CDR3, is DGGITQSPKYLFRKEGQNVTLSCEQNLNHDAMYWYRQDPGQGLRLIYYSQIVNDFQKGDIAEGYSVSREKKESFPLTVTSAQKNPTAFYLCASSVGPAGTEAFFGQGTRLTVV.

The rearrangement uses TRBV6-5 and TRBJ2-3; TRBD1 matches 7 bases. This CDR3 contains 15 residues. Germline loops: CDR1 MNHEY, CDR2 SVGAGI. Trimming took 3 bases from V and 3 from J; bases not matched to a gene: 6. The CDR3 bases are TGTGCCAGCAGTTATTTGGGCAGGGGGACAGATACGCAGTATTTT. This translates into CASSYLGRGTDTQYF.

The table lists this clonotype with a few counts. The V gene is TRBV20-1, the J gene TRBJ1-1, with D unclear. The CDR3 sequence is 12 residues long. Trimming left V 0 bases short and J 8 bases short, with 10 bases between. Looked up from germline, CDR1 is DFQATT and CDR2 is SNEGSKA (reference sequence). The CDR3: CSARDQREEAFF. The CDR3 DNA is TGCAGTGCTAGAGATCAGAGGGAAGAAGCTTTCTTT.

This clonotype was counted a few times. This rearrangement joins TRBV4-3 to TRBJ1-6; no clear D gene. Looked up from germline, CDR1 is LGHNA and CDR2 is YSLEER. V shed 0 bases and J shed 2 bases, with 8 bases lying between them. The CDR3 has 16 amino acids. CDR3 residues: CASSQDRTAYNSPLHF. The DNA of the CDR3 is TGCGCCAGCAGCCAAGATAGAACAGCCTATAATTCACCCCTCCACTTT.

The chain is built from TRBV6-1 and TRBJ1-1, with no clear D. Germline CDR1 reads MNHNS; CDR2 reads SASEGT. There are 14 residues in the CDR3. Trimming removed 5 bases at V and 5 bases at J, with 15 bases between. As DNA, the CDR3 is TGTGCCAGCAGTATGCGACCCGACGGAACTGAAGCTTTCTTT. This translates into CASSMRPDGTEAFF.

Ten or more counts support this clonotype. The chain couples TRBV29-1 to TRBJ2-2, with 9 bases aligning to TRBD1. Trimming at V came to 6 bases and at J to 5 bases, leaving 10 bases not matched to a gene. Per the germline V gene, CDR1 is SQVTM and CDR2 is ANQGSEA. The CDR3 is made up of 15 amino acids. DNA of the CDR3: TGCAGCGTCAAGGACTGGACAGGGGAGACCGGGGAGCTGTTTTTT. As protein: CSVKDWTGETGELFF.

This clonotype turned up a few times. The chain carries TRBV12-3 or TRBV12-4 and TRBJ2-2, with D perhaps TRBD2 (6 bases). The length of the CDR3 is 15 residues. V lost 1 base to trimming and J lost 5 bases, with 11 bases between them. This chain's CDR3 is CASSLDGSRTGELFF. The CDR3, as DNA: TGTGCCAGCAGTTTAGACGGGAGTAGGACCGGGGAGCTGTTTTTT.

This sequence joins TRBV9 and TRBJ2-5, with 7 positions matching TRBD1. The CDR3 is 15 residues long. The ends lost 2 bases at V and 1 base at J; junction bases unmatched: 5. Germline V lookup: CDR1 SGDLS, CDR2 YYNGEE. The CDR3 region has the DNA TGTGCCAGCAGCGTCCAGACAGGGCCCCAAGAGACCCAGTACTTC. Its protein is CASSVQTGPQETQYF.

In this sample, this clonotype turned up many times. The V and J genes are TRBV19 and TRBJ2-7; D is unresolved. Per the germline V gene, CDR1 is LNHDA and CDR2 is SQIVND (reference sequence). This CDR3 comprises 13 residues. Trimming pared 1 base from V and 3 bases from J, leaving 7 bases between. The CDR3 DNA sequence: TGTGCCAGTAGTATAGTGCCAGACTACGAGCAGTACTTC. This sequence encodes CASSIVPDYEQYF.

This clonotype was picked up a small number of times. The chain joins TRBV7-2 to TRBJ2-3; the match to TRBD2 covers 8 bases. The CDR3 has 17 amino acids. After removal of 5 bases from V and 1 base from J, the junction contained 11 bases not matched to a gene. CDR1 is SGHTA, CDR2 FQGNSA, per germline. The CDR3 spells CASSPRAVSGGTDTQYF. The DNA of the CDR3 is TGTGCCAGCAGCCCCCGGGCGGTTAGCGGGGGCACAGATACGCAGTATTTT.

CDR3 residues: CASTSDGTGRYTQYF. As DNA, the CDR3 is TGTGCCAGCACCTCAGACGGGACAGGGAGGTATACGCAGTATTTT. V and J are TRBV28 and TRBJ2-3; 9 bases match TRBD1. The length of the CDR3 is 15 residues. Losses at the gene ends were 7 bases for V and 7 bases for J; bases not matched to a gene: 12. Germline V gene data show CDR1 as MDHEN and CDR2 as SYDVKM.

In this sample, this clonotype turned up a few times. This chain uses TRBV4-1 with TRBJ2-2, with 10 bases matching TRBD2. J lost 4 bases, V lost 0 bases, and 5 bases had no gene match. This CDR3 spans 17 amino acids. CDR1 is MGHRA and CDR2 is YSYEKL in the germline V gene. CDR3 residues: CASSQDPQRGGTGELFF. DNA for the CDR3: TGCGCCAGCAGCCAAGATCCTCAGCGGGGGGGCACCGGGGAGCTGTTTTTT.

The chain carries TRBV24-1 and TRBJ2-3; D perhaps matches TRBD2 (5 bases). V gave up 3 bases and J gave up 4 bases, with 16 bases separating them. CDR3 length: 16 residues. The germline gives CDR1 KGHDR, CDR2 SFDVKD. In DNA, the CDR3 is TGTGCCACCAGTGATCGGCTAGACTACCCCGCAGATACGCAGTATTTT. This encodes CATSDRLDYPADTQYF.

Concerning this clonotype: This sequence may be a read error, since a much larger clone differs from it by one base. V is TRBV11-2 and J is TRBJ1-5; 10 bases line up with TRBD1. The CDR3 runs to 15 residues. J gave up 4 bases and V 6 bases, and 6 bases lay outside the gene matches. Germline V gene sequence: CDR1 SGHAT, CDR2 FQNNGV. CDR3 coding DNA: TGTGCCAGCAGTCCCGGGACAGGGGCAAATCAGCCCCAGCATTTT. Encoded protein: CASSPGTGANQPQHF.

This clonotype was seen repeatedly, ten times or more. This chain uses TRBV28 with TRBJ1-2, with a tentative D call TRBD1 (5 bases). Germline V CDR1 and CDR2: MDHEN, SYDVKM. Trimming pared 5 bases from V and 2 bases from J, leaving 9 bases between. The CDR3 length is 13 residues. As DNA, the CDR3 is TGTGCCAGCAGTACGGGACGGAACTATGGCTACACCTTC. It encodes CASSTGRNYGYTF.

This clonotype was seen more than once but under ten times. The chain recombines TRBV6-1 with TRBJ2-2; D gene ambiguous. Germline V gene sequence: CDR1 MNHNS, CDR2 SASEGT. This CDR3 comprises 14 residues. V was pared by 6 bases and J by 1 base, with 9 bases between. CDR3 sequence: CASSLDWNTGELFF. The CDR3 nucleotides are TGTGCCAGCAGCCTCGACTGGAACACCGGGGAGCTGTTTTTT.

This clonotype has at least ten counts. The J gene is TRBJ1-4, the V gene TRBV20-1, with TRBD1 matching 7 bases. V gave up 6 bases and J gave up 8 bases; unmatched junction bases: 9. The CDR3 sequence is 13 residues long. Germline V gene data show CDR1 as DFQATT and CDR2 as SNEGSKA (reference sequence). This CDR3 is CSANRGSGEKLFF. DNA of the CDR3: TGCAGTGCGAACAGGGGATCGGGGGAAAAACTGTTTTTT.